The 32 T cell receptor beta chains in this list originate from one sample, sequenced in a study of regulatory T cells in long-lasting Graves disease. Arm-PCR with iRepertoire HTBI primers amplified the CDR3 regions for these TCR beta libraries. A single record per CDR3 protein comes from TCRdb applying MiXCR to the multiplex PCR reads. Among about 540,000 distinct CDR3 sequences listed, around an eighth were seen once. Time point of the sample: newly diagnosed GD, antithyroid drugs for less than 3 months. The TCR library was made from RNA that had been extracted from PBMCs in TRIzol. These data were also filed under a second study, of T cells in Graves' hyperthyroidism and ophthalmopathy.

The sample was peripheral blood mononuclear cells (PBMCs), taken at new diagnosis, from a patient treated with antithyroid drugs. The origin of the receptors is a young man with Graves disease.

The V gene is TRBV28, the J gene TRBJ2-5; D is possibly TRBD2 (5 bases). Germline CDR1 reads MDHEN; CDR2 reads SYDVKM. CDR3 length: 14 amino acids. V lost 3 bases, J lost 5 bases, and 13 bases lay in between. The DNA of the CDR3 is TGTGCCAGCAGTTTTCTACTAGATCGGGAGACCCAGTACTTC. It is translated as CASSFLLDRETQYF.

A note on this clonotype: Given a much more abundant clone one base away, this may be a read error. The chain employs TRBV20-1 and TRBJ2-4, with D possibly TRBD2 on 5 matching bases. The assigned J gene may be wrong: the sequence end matches TRBJ2-7 better. Germline lookup yields CDR1 DFQATT and CDR2 SNEGSKA (reference sequence). The CDR3 has 13 amino acids. The CDR3 is CSARKAVIYEQYF. The CDR3, as DNA: TGCAGTGCTAGAAAAGCGGTAATCTACGAGCAGTACTTC.

This clonotype was seen a handful of times. This sequence may be a read error, since a much larger clone differs from it by one base. The chain couples TRBV27 to TRBJ1-5, with D perhaps TRBD1 (6 bases). The CDR3 sequence is 13 residues long. Germline CDR1 MNHEY, CDR2 SMNVEV (reference sequence). V lost 4 bases and J lost 6, with 10 bases in between. CDR3 coding DNA: TGTGCCAGCAGTTCGGACAGAACTCAGCCCCAGCATTTT. It encodes CASSSDRTQPQHF.

The chain joins TRBV29-1 to TRBJ2-4; D is uncertain. This CDR3 comprises 13 residues. The germline V and J ends were trimmed by 3 bases and 2 bases, with 8 bases remaining between them. CDR1 and CDR2 from the germline V gene are SQVTM and ANQGSEA. This CDR3 is CSVDFGTKNIQYF. In nucleotides, the CDR3 is TGCAGCGTTGATTTTGGGACCAAAAACATTCAGTACTTC. Full variable domain (rest looked up from reference TRBV29-1 and TRBJ2-4): SAVISQKPSRDICQRGTSLTIQCQVDSQVTMMFWYRQQPGQSLTLIATANQGSEATYESGFVIDKFPISRPNLTFSTLTVSNMSPEDSSIYLCSVDFGTKNIQYFGAGTRLSVL.

The chain combines TRBV18 with TRBJ2-7, with D tentatively TRBD1 or TRBD2 (5 bases each). CDR3 length: 14 residues. Trimming pared 2 bases from V and 7 bases from J, leaving 15 bases between. Germline CDR1 KGHSH, CDR2 LQKENI. This CDR3 is CASSPIIWGLEQYF. The DNA for the CDR3 is TGTGCCAGCTCACCAATTATCTGGGGGTTGGAGCAGTACTTC.

This clonotype was observed at least ten times. This chain uses TRBV7-2 with TRBJ2-7; the D is unclear. This CDR3 spans 13 amino acids. The germline CDR1 and CDR2 sequences are SGHTA and FQGNSA. Between the trimmed V and J ends, which lost 1 base and 6 bases, there was a span of 10 bases. The CDR3 nucleotides read TGTGCCAGCAGCTTAGGATCCACCATCGAGCAGTACTTC. This codes for CASSLGSTIEQYF.

Remarks on this clonotype: A far larger clone is a single base away, which makes a read error likely. Lacking the conserved final phenylalanine or tryptophan, this CDR3 likely reflects a read error. The chain joins TRBV27 to TRBJ2-1; D unclear. Gene TRBJ2-5 matches the end of the DNA better, so the J call may be wrong. The CDR3 sequence is 11 residues long. Germline loops: CDR1 MNHEY, CDR2 SMNVEV (reference sequence). This CDR3 is CATRAVETQYL. The CDR3, as DNA: TGTGCCACCAGAGCCGTCGAGACCCAGTACCTC.

The chain is built from TRBV10-3 and TRBJ2-2; D gene ambiguous. The CDR3 contains 16 residues. V was pared by 3 bases and J by 0 bases, with 11 bases between. CDR1 and CDR2 from the germline V gene are ENHRY and SYGVKD. The CDR3 is CAISDEYRANTGELFF. CDR3 sequence (DNA): TGTGCCATCAGTGATGAATATAGGGCGAACACCGGGGAGCTGTTTTTT.

A remark on this clonotype: At one of its ends the junction is not consistent with the germline gene, which may arise from a read error. The chain couples TRBV5-1 to TRBJ2-1; the match to TRBD2 covers 8 bases. Germline V gene data show CDR1 as SGHRS and CDR2 as YFSETQ. The CDR3 extends over 14 amino acids. DNA of the CDR3: TGCACCAGCAGCTTGGGACTAGTCAGTAATGGGCAGTTCTTC. Its protein product is CTSSLGLVSNGQFF. The full variable domain, in which reference TRBV5-1 and TRBJ2-1 provide the parts outside the CDR3, is KAGVTQTPRYLIKTRGQQVTLSCSPISGHRSVSWYQQTPGQGLQFLFEYFSETQRNKGNFPGRFSGRQFSNSRSEMNVSTLELGDSALYLCTSSLGLVSNGQFFGPGTRLTVL.

This clonotype showed up many times. The chain is built from TRBV7-2 and TRBJ2-1, with D perhaps assigned TRBD1 or TRBD2 (5 bases each). The CDR3 sequence is 16 residues long. V was pared by 1 base and J by 6 bases, with 16 bases between. Germline V CDR1 and CDR2: SGHTA, FQGNSA. Written as DNA, the CDR3 is TGTGCCAGCAGCTTAGGGGGGACCCGTAATCTCAATGAGCAGTTCTTC. Protein sequence: CASSLGGTRNLNEQFF.

For this clonotype: With a much larger clone just one base away, this may be a read error. The chain couples TRBV12-3 or TRBV12-4 to TRBJ2-3; D not resolved. The CDR3 loop spans 12 amino acids. Trimming stripped 5 bases from V and 6 bases from J, with 9 bases between. The chain's CDR3 is CASSKLADTQYF. CDR3 DNA sequence: TGTGCCAGCAGTAAGCTCGCGGATACGCAGTATTTT.

This clonotype was detected only a few times. This sequence joins TRBV30 and TRBJ2-5; D is perhaps TRBD1 or TRBD2 (5 bases each). CDR1 GTSNPN and CDR2 SVGIG come from the germline V gene (reference sequence). This CDR3 is built from 15 residues. The V end was cut by 4 bases, the J end by 3 bases, with 18 bases between. DNA of the CDR3: TGTGCCTGGAATTCCGCCGGGACGATTAAAGAGACCCAGTACTTC. It specifies CAWNSAGTIKETQYF.

There are many counts of this clonotype. This chain links TRBV30 with TRBJ2-7, with D possibly TRBD1 on 5 matching bases. The CDR3 extends over 13 amino acids. Germline loops: CDR1 GTSNPN, CDR2 SVGIG (reference sequence). The V gene lost 0 bases and the J gene lost 7 bases, with 13 bases spanning the gap. CDR3 bases: TGTGCCTGGAGTGTAGTCAGGGAAAGGGAGCAGTACTTC. Protein sequence: CAWSVVREREQYF. The whole variable domain, filled in from reference TRBV30 and TRBJ2-7, reads SQTIHQWPATLVQPVGSPLSLECTVEGTSNPNLYWYRQAAGRGLQLLFYSVGIGQISSEVPQNLSASRPQDRQFILSSKKLLLSDSGFYLCAWSVVREREQYFGPGTRLTVT.

The chain employs TRBV30 and TRBJ1-6; weak D call: TRBD1 (6 bases). CDR3 size: 13 residues. Germline V lookup: CDR1 GTSNPN, CDR2 SVGIG (reference sequence). Trimming took 3 bases from V and 8 from J, leaving 11 bases between them. The CDR3 DNA follows: TGTGCCTGGAGAGTTAGGGGGGATTCACCCCTCCACTTT. It yields the protein CAWRVRGDSPLHF.

A note on this clonotype: This sequence may be a read error, since a much larger clone differs from it by one base. The chain combines TRBV18 with TRBJ2-7; TRBD2 might be the D (6 bases). The CDR3 is 13 residues long. V lost 0 bases and J lost 9, with 12 bases in between. Germline values: CDR1 KGHSH, CDR2 LQKENI. The CDR3 region has the DNA TGTGCCAGCTCACCACCCGGGCTGGGAGGGCAGTACTTC. Its protein is CASSPPGLGGQYF.

This clonotype was observed many times. V usage is TRBV28 and J usage is TRBJ1-2; possible D gene TRBD1, 5 bases. Per the germline V gene, CDR1 is MDHEN and CDR2 is SYDVKM. The CDR3 sequence is 16 residues long. With 0 bases removed from V and 6 bases from J, the gap between germline ends came to 17 bases. CDR3 DNA sequence: TGTGCCAGCAGTTTATGGGGGGGAGGAATGGGGAATGGCTACACCTTC. Amino acid sequence: CASSLWGGGMGNGYTF.

This clonotype was observed many times. The V and J genes are TRBV2 and TRBJ1-1; D remains ambiguous. The CDR3 contains 14 residues. CDR1 is SNHLY, CDR2 FYNNEI, per germline. The V gene lost 8 bases and the J gene lost 4 bases, with 17 bases spanning the gap. The CDR3 nucleotides are TGTGCCAGCGGGAGAGGGCCTTTGGGCACTGAAGCTTTCTTT. Amino acids: CASGRGPLGTEAFF.

This chain joins TRBV4-1 and TRBJ1-5; possibly TRBD1 for D (6 bases). V was clipped by 1 base and J by 7 bases, with 20 bases between them. The CDR3 sequence is 17 residues long. The germline V gene has CDR1 MGHRA and CDR2 YSYEKL. The CDR3 sequence: CASSQGPLGRGGQPQHF. CDR3 nucleotides: TGCGCCAGCAGCCAAGGGCCTCTGGGCAGGGGAGGACAGCCCCAGCATTTT.

This clonotype was recorded at least ten times. The chain employs TRBV20-1 and TRBJ2-1; D is possibly TRBD2 (5 bases). Per the germline V gene, CDR1 is DFQATT and CDR2 is SNEGSKA (reference sequence). This CDR3 has 13 residues. V lost 5 bases, J lost 5 bases, and 13 bases lay in between. The CDR3 loop reads CSAEGSDDNEQFF. Here the CDR3 DNA reads TGCAGTGCTGAAGGTAGCGACGACAATGAGCAGTTCTTC.

In its sample, this clonotype was seen many times. The J gene is TRBJ2-5, the V gene TRBV7-9, with D possibly being TRBD1 or TRBD2 (5 bases each). The V end was cut by 7 bases, the J end by 1 base, with 25 bases between. This CDR3 is 18 amino acids long. Per the germline V gene, CDR1 is SEHNR and CDR2 is FQNEAQ (reference sequence). The CDR3 loop reads CASTSIKGNRRTQETQYF. In DNA, the CDR3 is TGTGCCAGCACCTCTATAAAGGGGAACAGGAGGACCCAAGAGACCCAGTACTTC.

The rearrangement uses TRBV10-3 and TRBJ2-1; D may correspond to TRBD1 or TRBD2 (5 bases each). The CDR3 sequence is 15 residues long. V dropped 7 bases and J dropped 7 bases, with 20 bases sitting between them. Germline V gene data show CDR1 as ENHRY and CDR2 as SYGVKD. The DNA for the CDR3 is TGTGCCATCATCCCCCGGTCCACCGAGGGGAATGAGCAGTTCTTC. Translating gives CAIIPRSTEGNEQFF.

This clonotype was observed many times. The chain employs TRBV19 and TRBJ2-7; D uncertain. The CDR3 contains 14 residues. The V end was cut by 9 bases, the J end by 5 bases, with 20 bases between. Germline V gene lookup returns CDR1 LNHDA and CDR2 SQIVND (reference sequence). CDR3 region: CASSWSTGFDEQYF. Written as DNA, the CDR3 is TGTGCCAGCTCCTGGTCGACGGGTTTCGACGAGCAGTACTTC.

This clonotype has more than one count but fewer than ten. The chain has TRBV3-1 and TRBJ2-7; D call uncertain. Trimming removed 5 bases at V and 2 bases at J, with 7 bases between. The CDR3 length is 12 residues. Germline CDR1 reads LGHDT; CDR2 reads YNNKEL (reference sequence). In DNA, the CDR3 is TGTGCCAGCAGCACCCCTCCCTACGAGCAGTACTTC. This codes for CASSTPPYEQYF.

This clonotype was picked up a small number of times. This sequence joins TRBV5-1 and TRBJ1-6; no clear D. V was shortened by 0 bases and J by 8 bases, with 3 bases between the two germline ends. Germline V gene sequence: CDR1 SGHRS, CDR2 YFSETQ. The CDR3 consists of 12 residues. The CDR3 region has the DNA TGCGCCAGCAGCTTGGTTGATTCACCCCTCCACTTT. Translating gives CASSLVDSPLHF. Looking up the rest from reference TRBV5-1 and TRBJ1-6 gives the full variable domain: KAGVTQTPRYLIKTRGQQVTLSCSPISGHRSVSWYQQTPGQGLQFLFEYFSETQRNKGNFPGRFSGRQFSNSRSEMNVSTLELGDSALYLCASSLVDSPLHFGNGTRLTVT.

The gene calls are TRBV5-1 and TRBJ1-1; 7 nucleotides agree with TRBD1. V gave up 7 bases and J gave up 3 bases; unmatched junction bases: 9. The CDR3 spans 14 residues. From germline, CDR1 is SGHRS and CDR2 YFSETQ. The CDR3 nucleotides read TGCGCCAGCGGGGCACTAACAGGGGACACTGAAGCTTTCTTT. Translating it yields CASGALTGDTEAFF.

This clonotype was seen a few times. The chain recombines TRBV29-1 with TRBJ2-7, with 7 positions matching TRBD2. With V trimmed by 7 bases and J by 7 bases, 13 bases remained unmatched. Looked up from germline, CDR1 is SQVTM and CDR2 is ANQGSEA. The CDR3 spans 13 residues. The CDR3 DNA reads as TGCAGCGCCTCTAGACTAGCCGCAAGGGAGCAGTACTTC. It encodes CSASRLAAREQYF.

The J gene is TRBJ2-5, the V gene TRBV20-1; D unresolved. Germline V gives CDR1 DFQATT, CDR2 SNEGSKA (reference sequence). The CDR3 is made up of 14 amino acids. V gave up 3 bases and J gave up 1 base, with 12 bases separating them. The CDR3 DNA follows: TGCAGTGCTAGCCGTCCAGGTCGCCAAGAGACCCAGTACTTC. Its protein is CSASRPGRQETQYF.

The genes are TRBV30 and TRBJ2-2; 10 bases are a match to TRBD1. The germline V gene encodes CDR1 GTSNPN and CDR2 SVGIG (reference sequence). CDR3 size: 17 residues. The junction had 10 bases not matched to a gene; V was cut back by 1 base and J by 5 bases. CDR3 in amino acids: CAWSAGQGGIMTGELFF. The CDR3 DNA sequence: TGTGCCTGGAGTGCCGGACAGGGGGGAATAATGACCGGGGAGCTGTTTTTT.

V gene TRBV19 combines with J gene TRBJ2-3; D might be TRBD2 (6 bases). The length of the CDR3 is 15 residues. Per germline, CDR1 LNHDA and CDR2 SQIVND (reference sequence). V was trimmed by 7 bases and J by 0 bases, leaving 14 bases between them. In DNA, the CDR3 is TGTGCCAGTAAGACCCGGGGGTCTAGCACAGATACGCAGTATTTT. Translation gives CASKTRGSSTDTQYF. Filled out from reference TRBV19 and TRBJ2-3, the complete variable domain reads DGGITQSPKYLFRKEGQNVTLSCEQNLNHDAMYWYRQDPGQGLRLIYYSQIVNDFQKGDIAEGYSVSREKKESFPLTVTSAQKNPTAFYLCASKTRGSSTDTQYFGPGTRLTVL.

This clonotype was counted ten times or more. The gene calls are TRBV27 and TRBJ1-1, with D tentatively TRBD1 (6 bases). Germline V gene data show CDR1 as MNHEY and CDR2 as SMNVEV (reference sequence). V was clipped by 0 bases and J by 4 bases, with 18 bases between them. The CDR3 sequence is 17 residues long. The CDR3 spells CASSLSTGGRVATEAFF. In DNA, the CDR3 is TGTGCCAGCAGTTTATCGACAGGTGGCAGGGTAGCCACTGAAGCTTTCTTT.

The V and J genes are TRBV30 and TRBJ1-6; D gene ambiguous. The germline gives CDR1 GTSNPN, CDR2 SVGIG (reference sequence). The CDR3 spans 14 residues. Trimming took off 2 bases at V and 7 bases at J, with 12 bases between the two ends. The CDR3 region is CAWSRAVQNSPLHF. The CDR3 DNA reads as TGTGCCTGGAGTCGGGCCGTACAAAATTCACCCCTCCACTTT.

This clonotype was observed at least ten times. The CDR3 DNA follows: TGTGCCAGCAGTTACTCTTCAGGACTTGAGACCCAGTACTTC. Translation gives CASSYSSGLETQYF. V is TRBV6-5 and J is TRBJ2-5; perhaps TRBD2 as D (5 bases). Germline-derived CDR1 and CDR2 are MNHEY and SVGAGI. V lost 0 bases and J lost 5, with 10 bases in between. The CDR3 loop spans 14 amino acids.